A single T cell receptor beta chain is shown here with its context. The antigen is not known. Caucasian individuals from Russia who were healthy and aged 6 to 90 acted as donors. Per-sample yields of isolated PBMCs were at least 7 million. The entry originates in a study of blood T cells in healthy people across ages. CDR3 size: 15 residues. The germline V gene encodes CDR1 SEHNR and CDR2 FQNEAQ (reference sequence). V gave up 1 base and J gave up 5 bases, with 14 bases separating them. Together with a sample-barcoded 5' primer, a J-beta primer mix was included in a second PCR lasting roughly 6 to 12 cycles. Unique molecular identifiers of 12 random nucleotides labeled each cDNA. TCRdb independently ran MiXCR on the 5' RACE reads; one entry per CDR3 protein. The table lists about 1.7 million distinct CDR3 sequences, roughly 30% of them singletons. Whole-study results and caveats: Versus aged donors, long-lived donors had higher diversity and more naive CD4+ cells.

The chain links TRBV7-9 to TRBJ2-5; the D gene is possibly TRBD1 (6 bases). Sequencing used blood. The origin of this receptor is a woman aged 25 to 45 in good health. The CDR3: CASSLELGQWETQYF. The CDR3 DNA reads TGTGCCAGCAGCTTAGAACTTGGACAGTGGGAGACCCAGTACTTC.